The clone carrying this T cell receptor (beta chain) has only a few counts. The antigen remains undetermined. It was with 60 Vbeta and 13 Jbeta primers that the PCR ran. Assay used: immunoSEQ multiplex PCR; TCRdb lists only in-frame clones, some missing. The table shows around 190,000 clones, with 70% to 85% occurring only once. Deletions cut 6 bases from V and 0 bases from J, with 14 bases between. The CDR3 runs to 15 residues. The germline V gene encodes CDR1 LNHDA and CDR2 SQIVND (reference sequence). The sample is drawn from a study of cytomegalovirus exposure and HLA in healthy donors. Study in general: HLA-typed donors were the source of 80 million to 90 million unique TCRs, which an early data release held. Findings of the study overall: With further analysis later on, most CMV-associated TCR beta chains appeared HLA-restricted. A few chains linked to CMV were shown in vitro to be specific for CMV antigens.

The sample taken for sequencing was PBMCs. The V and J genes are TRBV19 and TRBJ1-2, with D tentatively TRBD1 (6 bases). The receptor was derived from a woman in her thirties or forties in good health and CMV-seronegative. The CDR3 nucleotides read TGTGCCAGTAGGTTAGGACAGAGTACTAACTATGGCTACACCTTC. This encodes CASRLGQSTNYGYTF.